Sequencing of this T cell receptor (beta chain) was carried out in a study of beta chain features in type 1 diabetes. Overall study results and limits: The study found moderately but significantly shorter TCRB CDR3s in all four CD4+ subsets of Type 1 diabetes patients.

Losses at the gene ends were 4 bases for V and 1 base for J; bases not matched to a gene: 7. CDR3 length: 14 amino acids. Per germline, CDR1 SQVTM and CDR2 ANQGSEA. As concerns this clone: Its antigen is currently unknown.

Expressed TCRB transcripts were sequenced because the entire RNA isolate underwent reverse transcription. The repertoire was sequenced with immunoSEQ multiplex PCR; TCRdb's copy has only in-frame clones and lacks some. The sample comprises hundreds of thousands of clones, about 14% of which are singletons, and 0.03% to 0.04% rests with the top ten. Sequencing was done on a sample of naive CD4+ T cells from blood. This clonotype originated in a man younger than 35 with type 1 diabetes. This sequence joins TRBV29-1 and TRBJ2-7; 7 nucleotides match TRBD1. The CDR3: CSVGSGRGSYEQYF. CDR3 nucleotides: TGCAGCGTTGGGAGTGGCAGGGGGTCCTACGAGCAGTACTTC.